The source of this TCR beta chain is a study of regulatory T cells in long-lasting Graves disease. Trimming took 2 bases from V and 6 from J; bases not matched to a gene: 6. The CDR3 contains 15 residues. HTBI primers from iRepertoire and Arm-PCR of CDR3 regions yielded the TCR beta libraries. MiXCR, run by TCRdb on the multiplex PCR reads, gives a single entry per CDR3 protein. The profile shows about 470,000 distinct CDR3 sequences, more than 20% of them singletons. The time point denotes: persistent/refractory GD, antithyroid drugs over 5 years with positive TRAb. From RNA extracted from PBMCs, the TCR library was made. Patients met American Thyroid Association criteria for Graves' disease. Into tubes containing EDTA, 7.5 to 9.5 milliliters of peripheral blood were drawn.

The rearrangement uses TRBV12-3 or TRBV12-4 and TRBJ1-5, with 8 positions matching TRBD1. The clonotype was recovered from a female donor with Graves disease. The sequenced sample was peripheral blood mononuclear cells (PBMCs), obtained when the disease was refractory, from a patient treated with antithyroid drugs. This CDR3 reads CASSLMHRGSQPQHF. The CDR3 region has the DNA TGTGCCAGCAGTTTAATGCACAGGGGGAGTCAGCCCCAGCATTTT.